This TCR beta chain was obtained from a study of post-analysis software for immune sequencing data. Overall study: Relapsing-remitting, secondary progressive and progressive-relapsing courses of multiple sclerosis were included. Overall study results and limits: TRBV5-6, TRBV5-1 and TRBV20-1 belonged to a set of roughly 5 TRBV segments that were more frequent in patients than controls.

Of note for this clonotype: Its antigen is unknown.

Trimming cost V 0 bases and J 0 bases; bases outside gene matches: 9. CDR3 size: 17 residues. The V gene's germline CDR1 is DFQATT and CDR2 SNEGSKA (reference sequence). Unique molecular identifiers tagged the TCR beta cDNA libraries. Each CDR3 protein gets one entry after TCRdb re-called the PCR reads with MiXCR. Here the sample spans 750,000 to 950,000 distinct CDR3 sequences, about half being singletons. Sequences were obtained from blood. The chain links TRBV20-1 to TRBJ2-7, with 9 bases aligning to TRBD2. The clonotype comes from a girl under 18 with multiple sclerosis. The CDR3 DNA reads as TGCAGTGCTAGAGATCCCAGGGTAGCGGGAGTCTCCTACGAGCAGTACTTC. This sequence encodes CSARDPRVAGVSYEQYF.